The 23 T cell receptor beta chains below come from one sample, sequenced in a study of blood T cell repertoires in COVID-19. Sequenced by immunoSEQ multiplex PCR; TCRdb stores in-frame clones only, minus some. The sample has around 200,000 clones; more than 70% are singletons. Sequenced input: peripheral blood. These receptors all come from a middle-aged man with active or convalescent COVID-19.

This clone turned up a few times. CDR3 nucleotides: TGTGCCTGGAGGAGGGACAGGTCGATTAACTATGGCTACACCTTC. Protein sequence: CAWRRDRSINYGYTF. V gene TRBV30 combines with J gene TRBJ1-2, with 8 nucleotides matching TRBD1. With 3 bases clipped from V and 1 base from J, the junction kept 7 bases outside the gene matches. The CDR3 is 15 amino acids. The V gene's germline CDR1 is GTSNPN and CDR2 SVGIG (reference sequence).

This chain uses TRBV7-6 with TRBJ1-1; possible D gene TRBD1, 5 bases. V lost 5 bases and J lost 4, with 11 bases in between. The germline V gene has CDR1 SGHVS and CDR2 FNYEAQ. The length of the CDR3 is 13 residues. The CDR3 DNA follows: TGTGCCAGCAGCCGGGGGGGGAGCACTGAAGCTTTCTTT. It yields the protein CASSRGGSTEAFF.

The chain links TRBV2 to TRBJ2-1; TRBD1 agrees at 9 bases. V lost 5 bases and J lost 8; bases outside the gene matches: 1. The CDR3 loop spans 12 amino acids. Germline lookup yields CDR1 SNHLY and CDR2 FYNNEI. In DNA, the CDR3 is TGTGCCAGCAGTCGGGACAGGGATGAGCAGTTCTTC. The encoded protein is CASSRDRDEQFF.

The rearrangement uses TRBV9 and TRBJ1-2; TRBD1 agrees at 8 bases. After removal of 4 bases from V and 8 bases from J, the junction contained 13 bases not matched to a gene. The germline CDR1 and CDR2 sequences are SGDLS and YYNGEE. This CDR3 is 15 amino acids long. The CDR3 DNA follows: TGTGCCAGCAGCCCAGAGGGCCAGGGGGCGGGAGGCTACACCTTC. As protein: CASSPEGQGAGGYTF.

The rearrangement joins TRBV19 to TRBJ2-7, with 8 bases identical to TRBD1. The ends lost 5 bases at V and 0 bases at J; junction bases unmatched: 6. The CDR3 has 15 amino acids. Germline CDR1 LNHDA, CDR2 SQIVND (reference sequence). CDR3 residues: CASSSIGQGSYEQYF. For the CDR3, the DNA is TGTGCCAGTAGTTCAATAGGACAGGGCTCCTACGAGCAGTACTTC.

This chain links TRBV18 with TRBJ2-1, with TRBD2 identical over 12 bases. Trimming at V came to 5 bases and at J to 1 base, leaving 9 bases not matched to a gene. CDR3 length equals 18 residues. Per the germline V gene, CDR1 is KGHSH and CDR2 is LQKENI. CDR3 loop: CASSTVPSGGGSYNEQFF. CDR3 sequence (DNA): TGTGCCAGCTCAACTGTCCCTAGCGGGGGGGGATCCTACAATGAGCAGTTCTTC. Based on the CDR3 plus reference TRBV18 and TRBJ2-1, the full variable domain is NAGVMQNPRHLVRRRGQEARLRCSPMKGHSHVYWYRQLPEEGLKFMVYLQKENIIDESGMPKERFSAEFPKEGPSILRIQQVVRGDSAAYFCASSTVPSGGGSYNEQFFGPGTRLTVL.

This chain connects TRBV4-3 to TRBJ1-2; 7 positions agree with TRBD1. Trimming at V came to 0 bases and at J to 3 bases, leaving 10 bases not matched to a gene. CDR1 LGHNA and CDR2 YSLEER come from the germline V gene. This CDR3 spans 17 amino acids. The CDR3 DNA follows: TGCGCCAGCAGCCAAGAAATAAGACGGGACAGAGACTATGGCTACACCTTC. Translation: CASSQEIRRDRDYGYTF.

In its sample, this clone was seen a few times. CDR3 nucleotide sequence: TGTGCCAGCAGGGGGACAGACGTATGGCCCCAGCATTTT. Residues: CASRGTDVWPQHF. V and J are TRBV6-5 and TRBJ1-5, with 7 positions matching TRBD1. This CDR3 contains 13 residues. Trimming cost V 6 bases and J 9 bases; bases outside gene matches: 8. From germline, CDR1 is MNHEY and CDR2 SVGAGI.

The CDR3 DNA reads as TGTGCCAGTAGTATAGTCACAGGGATCCCTAACTATGGCTACACCTTC. Amino acid sequence: CASSIVTGIPNYGYTF. This sequence joins TRBV19 and TRBJ1-2; tentative D call: TRBD1 (6 bases). Germline CDR1 reads LNHDA; CDR2 reads SQIVND (reference sequence). The CDR3 is 16 amino acids. V was shortened by 1 base and J by 0 bases, with 12 bases between the two germline ends.

As concerns this clone: Relative to the germline gene, one junction end is altered; a read error may explain this. The chain employs TRBV5-1 and TRBJ1-1, with D unresolved. CDR1 is SGHRS, CDR2 YFSETQ, per germline. The CDR3 totals 14 residues. The CDR3 region is CASSLAAGNAEAFF. CDR3 DNA: TGCGCCAGCAGCTTGGCCGCGGGGAACGCTGAAGCTTTCTTT.

This clone appeared once. The chain combines TRBV24-1 with TRBJ1-2, with 10 bases identical to TRBD1. Germline loops: CDR1 KGHDR, CDR2 SFDVKD. After removal of 3 bases from V and 4 bases from J, the junction contained 7 bases not matched to a gene. The CDR3 runs to 16 residues. CDR3 DNA: TGTGCCACCAGTGATAACCCAGGACAGGGGGGCTATGGCTACACCTTC. This encodes CATSDNPGQGGYGYTF.

DNA for the CDR3: TGTGCCAGCAGCTCCGGGACAGGCACTGAAAAACTGTTTTTT. It is translated as CASSSGTGTEKLFF. The chain links TRBV6-5 to TRBJ1-4; 8 nucleotides agree with TRBD1. V lost 6 bases and J lost 7; bases outside the gene matches: 7. This CDR3 is 14 amino acids long. Germline CDR1 and CDR2: MNHEY and SVGAGI.

V usage is TRBV27 and J usage is TRBJ2-4; 8 bases agree with TRBD1. V shed 2 bases, J shed 8 bases, and the junction held 11 bases outside the gene matches. The CDR3 covers 16 residues. Germline CDR1 MNHEY, CDR2 SMNVEV (reference sequence). The chain's CDR3 is CASSLRTGTGVDIQYF. The CDR3 DNA reads as TGTGCCAGCAGTTTAAGGACCGGGACAGGCGTAGACATTCAGTACTTC.

This clone was found a few times. The chain couples TRBV2 to TRBJ2-7; maybe TRBD1 (6 bases). V lost 3 bases and J lost 3, with 15 bases in between. The germline CDR1 and CDR2 sequences are SNHLY and FYNNEI. This CDR3 is 15 amino acids long. The CDR3 DNA sequence: TGTGCCAGCAGTGAGAGACAGGTAGGGGGCTACGAGCAGTACTTC. Its protein is CASSERQVGGYEQYF. Drawing the rest from reference TRBV2 and TRBJ2-7, the complete variable domain is EPEVTQTPSHQVTQMGQEVILRCVPISNHLYFYWYRQILGQKVEFLVSFYNNEISEKSEIFDDQFSVERPDGSNFTLKIRSTKLEDSAMYFCASSERQVGGYEQYFGPGTRLTVT.

The chain is built from TRBV7-9 and TRBJ1-2; possibly TRBD1 for D (6 bases). Trimming took 9 bases from V and 7 from J, leaving 21 bases between them. The length of the CDR3 is 14 residues. In germline, CDR1 is SEHNR, CDR2 FQNEAQ (reference sequence). CDR3 amino acids: CARLGGYCGSGYTF. In DNA form, the CDR3 reads TGTGCCAGGTTAGGGGGTTATTGTGGTAGTGGCTACACCTTC.

This clone was detected once. This chain connects TRBV6-6 to TRBJ1-4; TRBD1 is a possible D gene (6 bases). Trimming removed 6 bases from V and 0 bases from J, with 11 bases in between. CDR1 is MNHNY, CDR2 SVGAGI, per germline (reference sequence). This CDR3 has 15 residues. CDR3 loop: CASSGQPATNEKLFF. The CDR3 coding sequence is TGTGCCAGCAGCGGACAGCCTGCAACTAATGAAAAACTGTTTTTT.

CDR3 sequence reads: CASRVVGAGNTIYF. The CDR3, as DNA: TGTGCCAGCAGGGTCGTGGGGGCAGGAAACACCATATATTTT. The V call is TRBV6-5, the J call TRBJ1-3; D is possibly TRBD1 (6 bases). The CDR3 is 14 amino acids. Germline V gene data show CDR1 as MNHEY and CDR2 as SVGAGI. The V gene lost 6 bases and the J gene lost 4 bases, with 13 bases spanning the gap.

This chain connects TRBV7-8 to TRBJ1-5; D call uncertain. The germline V and J ends were trimmed by 3 bases and 2 bases, with 11 bases remaining between them. The CDR3 length is 15 residues. The germline V gene has CDR1 SGHVS and CDR2 FQNEAQ. The chain's CDR3 is CASSLRDWGNQPQHF. The CDR3 DNA reads as TGTGCCAGCAGCTTGAGGGATTGGGGCAATCAGCCCCAGCATTTT. Using reference TRBV7-8 and TRBJ1-5 for the parts outside the CDR3, the full variable domain is GAGVSQSPRYKVAKRGQDVALRCDPISGHVSLFWYQQALGQGPEFLTYFQNEAQLDKSGLPSDRFFAERPEGSVSTLKIQRTQQEDSAVYLCASSLRDWGNQPQHFGDGTRLSIL.

This chain links TRBV18 with TRBJ1-5, with unresolved D. The CDR3 has 14 amino acids. The V gene's germline CDR1 is KGHSH and CDR2 LQKENI. Trimming removed 1 base at V and 3 bases at J, with 7 bases between. CDR3 amino acids: CASSPQSDNQPQHF. As DNA, the CDR3 is TGTGCCAGCTCACCACAATCAGACAATCAGCCCCAGCATTTT.

This clone turned up a few times. The chain links TRBV6-5 to TRBJ1-3; no clear D gene. Germline CDR1 is MNHEY and CDR2 is SVGAGI. The CDR3 spans 14 residues. V lost 6 bases and J lost 4, with 13 bases in between. The CDR3 here is CASSPGSGGNTIYF. Here the CDR3 DNA reads TGTGCCAGCAGCCCCGGATCAGGCGGAAACACCATATATTTT.

Only one count was recorded for this clone. This chain links TRBV19 with TRBJ2-5; TRBD2 might be the D (6 bases). The CDR3 sequence is 13 residues long. Germline V CDR1 and CDR2: LNHDA, SQIVND (reference sequence). The V gene lost 4 bases and the J gene lost 2 bases, with 8 bases spanning the gap. CDR3: CASSTGTQETQYF. The CDR3 DNA is TGTGCCAGTAGTACAGGGACTCAAGAGACCCAGTACTTC.

This chain connects TRBV9 to TRBJ1-2; TRBD1 is a possible D gene (5 bases). The CDR3 runs 15 residues. The germline V gene has CDR1 SGDLS and CDR2 YYNGEE. V dropped 0 bases and J dropped 0 bases, with 9 bases sitting between them. DNA for the CDR3: TGTGCCAGCAGCGTAGGGGGGGGAGCTAACTATGGCTACACCTTC. It encodes CASSVGGGANYGYTF.

This clone came up a few times. J is TRBJ2-1 and V is TRBV5-1; 8 bases agree with TRBD1. J gave up 8 bases and V 3 bases, and 10 bases lay outside the gene matches. CDR1 and CDR2 (germline): SGHRS, YFSETQ. The CDR3 has 15 amino acids. CDR3 loop: CASSSGQVGADEQFF. CDR3 in DNA: TGCGCCAGCAGCTCGGGACAGGTAGGAGCTGATGAGCAGTTCTTC. Variable domain in full (rest from reference TRBV5-1 and TRBJ2-1): KAGVTQTPRYLIKTRGQQVTLSCSPISGHRSVSWYQQTPGQGLQFLFEYFSETQRNKGNFPGRFSGRQFSNSRSEMNVSTLELGDSALYLCASSSGQVGADEQFFGPGTRLTVL.